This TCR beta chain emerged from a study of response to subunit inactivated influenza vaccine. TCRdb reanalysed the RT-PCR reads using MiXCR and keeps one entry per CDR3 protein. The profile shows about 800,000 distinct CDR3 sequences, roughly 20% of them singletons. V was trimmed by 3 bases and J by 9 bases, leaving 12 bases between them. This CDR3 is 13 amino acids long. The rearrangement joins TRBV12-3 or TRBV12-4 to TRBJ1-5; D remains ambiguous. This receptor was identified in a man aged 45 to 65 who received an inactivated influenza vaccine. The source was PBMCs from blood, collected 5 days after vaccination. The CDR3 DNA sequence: TGTGCCAGCAGTTTCTCGGACCTAGGGCCCCAGCATTTT. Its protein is CASSFSDLGPQHF.